This T cell receptor (beta chain) came from a study of cytomegalovirus exposure and HLA in healthy donors (TCRdb year 2017). Context from the whole study: In an earlier analysis of 450 to 750 of the donors, 250 to 300 Gb of sequence data and 100 million or so unique TCR beta sequences from roughly 190 million T cells were reported. Alongside the repertoire data, information on donor age, sex, ethnicity and CMV serostatus was compiled. Typing coverage varied by locus: about 629-640 donors for A, B, C, DRB1 and DQB1; 522 for DQA1; more than 600 for DPA1; 450 to 480 for DPB1. Both class I and class II loci were covered by HLA typing, at four-digit resolution. The study combined high-throughput TCR immunosequencing, statistical association of individual TCRs with disease status, and machine learning to predict cytomegalovirus infection status. Of the approximately 400 genotyped donors, 65% to 90% fell in the genetic ancestry cluster associated with self-reported Caucasian donors. A later genetic analysis took genome-wide SNP genotypes for about three fifths of the 666 donors and used that subset as a discovery cohort. An early release covering over 500 HLA-typed donors comprised about 310 gigabases of sequencing data and roughly 85 million unique TCR sequences. Rather than drawing on any new phenotypic data, the later analysis identified candidate immune exposures from TCR beta sequences and the way those sequences occurred across donors. The study used immunosequencing to profile the T cell repertoires of more than 650 subjects and linked those repertoires to cytomegalovirus serostatus. Among about 390 genotyped donors of the cohort, an average of approximately 240,000 unique TCR beta nucleotide sequences were sequenced per donor, around a sixth of them non-productive. Every repertoire in the discovery cohort had been generated on one and the same sequencing platform. A later analysis re-examined previously published TCR beta repertoires from 610 or so donors and added high-resolution HLA genotyping to investigate patterns of TCR occurrence. The aim of the study was to test whether cataloging public T cell receptors could identify signatures of past pathogen exposure. To decide whether each TCR beta V gene segment behaved as functional or pseudogenic, an earlier analysis of fewer than 750 of the donors relied on high-throughput TCR beta sequencing. Because of strong linkage in the cohort, roughly 5 DR-DQ haplotypes were treated as single units for association and clustering. Along with the roughly 610-subject first cohort, a separate validation cohort of 120 different subjects was used. The full study reports these points: An earlier analysis of approximately 600 of the donors showed that most TCR beta V segments appeared in productive rearrangements either about 90% or about 30% of the time, which broadly matched IMGT annotations. Roughly uniform sequencing depth across donors was assumed in presence/absence analyses, although this assumption may not hold. According to a later analysis, parvovirus B19, influenza, CMV and Epstein-Barr virus appeared linked to several top co-occurrence clusters. Because the 87-base-pair reads could not distinguish some IMGT-functional V segments, including TRBV6-2 and TRBV6-3, those segments were excluded. In both the original and validation cohorts, the classifier was reported to diagnose cytomegalovirus status with high specificity and sensitivity. Specific HLA alleles were associated with 18,000 or so TCR beta sequences at a false discovery rate of 0.05 in a later analysis. The sequencing pipeline was judged likely to have produced a cluster of highly shared sequence variants as a technical artifact. A few of the identified cytomegalovirus-associated TCR beta chains were confirmed in vitro to be specific for cytomegalovirus antigens. The study listed 150 to 200 TCR beta chains as associated with cytomegalovirus. A later genetic analysis reported fewer N-insertions in productive TCRs among donors in an Asian-associated ancestry cluster than the approximately 670-donor mean. Immune exposure information for the cohort was limited to CMV serostatus. Most CMV-associated TCR beta chains appeared to be HLA-restricted in a later analysis, and the HLA associations seemed to be driven largely by CMV exposure. A later genetic analysis associated a missense DCLRE1C variant with V-gene and J-gene trimming of TCR beta chains, and an independent cohort replicated the association. Because HLA typing was missing for some donors at each locus, association tests included only the typed subset. While some public TCRs were present in many individuals, most TCR sequences turned up only very rarely across donors. A later analysis found that TCR association rates varied across HLA loci, with DRB1 alleles showing the most associated TCRs and HLA-C alleles the fewest. In a later analysis, HLA-associated TCR beta chains were found to be more clonally expanded and to have lower generation probabilities than equally common non-associated chains. Linkage disequilibrium might explain the correlated functional status among segregating V segments, but an unknown experimental factor could not be ruled out. Assigning TCR associations to individual alleles was difficult when HLA alleles, especially DR and DQ, strongly co-occurred. A further reported finding was that TCR beta sequences accurately predicted the HLA-A and HLA-B alleles for most subjects in the first cohort. The earlier analysis of nearly 600 of the donors excluded roughly 16 rarely observed V segments, including chromosome 9 orphons, because counts were too low. This cohort had only TCR beta chains sequenced, and the lack of alpha or paired-chain data limited which features could be detected. The authors suggested that the approach could potentially be extended to other disease states and immunological phenotypes.

Libraries came from the immunoSEQ multiplex PCR assay. A mixture of 60 forward primers for TCR Vbeta segments and 13 reverse primers for TCR Jbeta segments was used in the multiplex PCR. The CDR3 region of rearranged TCR beta genes was amplified from genomic DNA with a multiplex PCR assay. The amplified TCR beta libraries were sequenced on the Illumina HiSeq System as 87-base-pair reads. The original methods were these. Across the 700 or so repertoires, a later analysis counted 75 million to 90 million unique TCR beta chains, 9 million to 14 million of which were shared by at least two donors. To remove PCR and sequencing errors, raw reads were error-corrected and collapsed into unique sequences using a nearest-neighbor algorithm that merged closely related sequences. V, D and J gene segments were assigned by aligning CDR3 sequences to IMGT reference sequences. For a sequence to be retained, a match of at least six nucleotides was required to both a V gene segment and a J gene segment. A rearrangement counted as productive if the CDR3 had no stop codons and remained in frame with V and J, and every other rearrangement counted as non-productive. Following IMGT convention, CDR3 was defined as the stretch from the second conserved V-encoded cysteine to the conserved J-encoded phenylalanine. The earlier analysis of about 590 of the donors excluded sequences that lacked an unambiguous match to a single V gene segment. In an earlier analysis of approximately 590 of the donors, V segments were called functional above 56.7% productive rearrangements and were called segregating when the between-donor standard deviation exceeded 5%. A statistical classification framework was built for diagnosing cytomegalovirus status from the catalog of TCR beta chain sequences. In a later analysis, V and J genes were assigned by comparing TCR nucleotide sequences against IMGT/GENE-DB human TR gene sequences. In a later analysis, CDR3 sequences and most-parsimonious VDJ recombination scenarios were assigned using the TCRdist pipeline. In a later analysis, each TCR beta chain was defined by its CDR3 amino acid sequence together with its V-gene family, and reads lacking a unique V-gene family were excluded. As a way to deal with suspected cross-contamination and a sequencing artifact, a later analysis dropped roughly 600 nucleotide sequences that were highly shared and had low generation probability. In a later analysis, a clonal expansion index for each public chain was calculated from normalized within-repertoire ranks of inferred template counts. Generation probabilities in a later analysis came from a VDJ recombination model fitted to out-of-frame rearrangements, and those results were checked against IGoR. In a later analysis, hypergeometric tests were used to score TCR-TCR, TCR-HLA and TCR-CMV co-occurrence, with a repertoire-size bias correction applied to TCR pairs. To estimate false discovery rates, a later analysis permuted the HLA or CMV assignments 20 times. In a later analysis, co-occurring TCRs were grouped using DBSCAN, and TCRdist sequence similarity was added for clustering within HLA-allele-positive subsets. Repertoires with fewer than 30,000 or more than 120,000 public chains, plus five repertoires with anomalous nucleotide sharing, were excluded from co-occurrence clustering. TCRdb retrieved this table from immuneACCESS and kept in-frame rearrangements only. Not all clones are present; in checked studies, unresolved V genes account for under half, and no reason is known for the remainder. The V and J calls and the clone size are those of that table, but D and trimming were determined from the DNA. Recorded for this sample are around 130,000 clones; approximately 8.8% of them occurred a single time. The top ten clonotypes cover 5.5% of the sample.

The cohort was made up of 666 healthy bone marrow donors. At the time of sampling, all cohort members were nominally healthy, though unrecorded immune exposures were likely present. The donor was CMV seronegative and was included in the group of around 320 seronegative cohort members. Each donor provided a peripheral blood sample, and peripheral blood mononuclear cells were used for TCR beta sequencing. The Qiagen DNeasy Blood Extraction Kit was used to extract genomic DNA from the blood cell samples. To note about this clone: This receptor's antigen is unknown. Per-base quality was not reported, and no clone a single base away is much larger than it.

The germline V gene specifies SNHLY as CDR1 and FYNNEI as CDR2. The cysteine opens and the phenylalanine closes a CDR3 of 14 amino acids. Here the CDR3 DNA is all that survives: 42 bases in frame from base 1. V is trimmed back by 3 bases and J by 4 bases, and the junction contains 1 base that no gene match accounts for. The sequence is built from TRBV2 and TRBJ2-7, and TRBD1 matches 12 of the central bases. What was sequenced was PBMCs. The sequence came from a man aged 40-49 years in good health and CMV-seronegative. CDR3 loop: CASSEGQGAYEQYF. DNA sequence: TGTGCCAGCAGTGAGGGACAGGGGGCATACGAGCAGTACTTC.